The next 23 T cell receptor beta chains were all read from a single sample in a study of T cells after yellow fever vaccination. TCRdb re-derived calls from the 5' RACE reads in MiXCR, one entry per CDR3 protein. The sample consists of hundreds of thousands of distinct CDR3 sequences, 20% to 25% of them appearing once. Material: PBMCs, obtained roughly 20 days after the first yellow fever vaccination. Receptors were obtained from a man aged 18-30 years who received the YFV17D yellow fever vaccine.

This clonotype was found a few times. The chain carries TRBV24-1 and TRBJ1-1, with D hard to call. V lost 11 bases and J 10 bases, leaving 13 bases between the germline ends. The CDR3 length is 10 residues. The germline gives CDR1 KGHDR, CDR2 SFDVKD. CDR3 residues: CAMYTKVAFF. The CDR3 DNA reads TGTGCCATGTATACAAAGGTAGCTTTCTTT.

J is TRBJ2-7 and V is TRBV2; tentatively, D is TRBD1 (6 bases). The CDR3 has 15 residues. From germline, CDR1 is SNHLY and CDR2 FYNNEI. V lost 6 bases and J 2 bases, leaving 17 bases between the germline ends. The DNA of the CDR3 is TGTGCCAGCAGGAACCGAGGGGGTTTAACCTACGAGCAGTACTTC. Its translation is CASRNRGGLTYEQYF.

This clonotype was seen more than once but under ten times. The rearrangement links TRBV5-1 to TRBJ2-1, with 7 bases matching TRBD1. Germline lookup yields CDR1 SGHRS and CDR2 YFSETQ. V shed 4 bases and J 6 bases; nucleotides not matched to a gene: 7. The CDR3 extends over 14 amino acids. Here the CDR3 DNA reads TGCGCCAGCAGCGAGTGGACAGGTCCCAATGAGCAGTTCTTC. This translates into CASSEWTGPNEQFF. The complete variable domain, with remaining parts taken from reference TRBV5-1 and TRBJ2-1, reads KAGVTQTPRYLIKTRGQQVTLSCSPISGHRSVSWYQQTPGQGLQFLFEYFSETQRNKGNFPGRFSGRQFSNSRSEMNVSTLELGDSALYLCASSEWTGPNEQFFGPGTRLTVL.

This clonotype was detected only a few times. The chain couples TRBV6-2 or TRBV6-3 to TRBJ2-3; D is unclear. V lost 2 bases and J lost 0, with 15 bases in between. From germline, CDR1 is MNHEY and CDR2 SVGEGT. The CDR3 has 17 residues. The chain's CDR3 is CASSYSSQPSSTDTQYF. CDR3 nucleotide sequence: TGTGCCAGCAGTTACAGTTCACAGCCGTCTAGCACAGATACGCAGTATTTT.

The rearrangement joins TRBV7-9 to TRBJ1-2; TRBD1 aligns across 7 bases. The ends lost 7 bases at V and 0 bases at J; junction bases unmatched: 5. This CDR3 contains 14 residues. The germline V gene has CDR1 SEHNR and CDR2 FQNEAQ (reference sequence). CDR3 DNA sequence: TGTGCCAGCATAGGGGACAGAGCTAACTATGGCTACACCTTC. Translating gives CASIGDRANYGYTF.

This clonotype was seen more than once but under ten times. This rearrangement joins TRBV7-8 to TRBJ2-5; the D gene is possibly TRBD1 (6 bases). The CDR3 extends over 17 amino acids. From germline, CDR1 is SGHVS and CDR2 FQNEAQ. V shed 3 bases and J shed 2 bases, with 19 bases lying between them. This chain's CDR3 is CASSFGWGLPRQETQYF. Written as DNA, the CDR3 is TGTGCCAGCAGCTTTGGGTGGGGGCTACCGAGGCAAGAGACCCAGTACTTC.

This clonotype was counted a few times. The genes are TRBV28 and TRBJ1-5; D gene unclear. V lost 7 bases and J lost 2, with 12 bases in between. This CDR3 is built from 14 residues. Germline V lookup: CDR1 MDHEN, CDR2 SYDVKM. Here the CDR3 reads CASNPTGGNQPQHF. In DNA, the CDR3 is TGTGCCAGCAACCCCACCGGGGGCAATCAGCCCCAGCATTTT.

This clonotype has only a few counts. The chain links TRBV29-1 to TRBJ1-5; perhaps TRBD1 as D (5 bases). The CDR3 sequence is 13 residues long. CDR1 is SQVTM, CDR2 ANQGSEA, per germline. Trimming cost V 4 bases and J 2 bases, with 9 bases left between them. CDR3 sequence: CSVGVRGNQPQHF. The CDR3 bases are TGCAGCGTTGGCGTCAGGGGCAATCAGCCCCAGCATTTT.

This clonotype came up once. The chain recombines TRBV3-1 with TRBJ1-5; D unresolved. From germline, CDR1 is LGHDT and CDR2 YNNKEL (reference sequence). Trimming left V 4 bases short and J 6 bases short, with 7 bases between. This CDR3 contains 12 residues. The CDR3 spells CASSRLGQPQHF. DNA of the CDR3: TGTGCCAGCAGCCGGCTGGGTCAGCCCCAGCATTTT. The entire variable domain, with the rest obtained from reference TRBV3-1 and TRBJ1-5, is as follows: DTAVSQTPKYLVTQMGNDKSIKCEQNLGHDTMYWYKQDSKKFLKIMFSYNNKELIINETVPNRFSPKSPDKAHLNLHINSLELGDSAVYFCASSRLGQPQHFGDGTRLSIL.

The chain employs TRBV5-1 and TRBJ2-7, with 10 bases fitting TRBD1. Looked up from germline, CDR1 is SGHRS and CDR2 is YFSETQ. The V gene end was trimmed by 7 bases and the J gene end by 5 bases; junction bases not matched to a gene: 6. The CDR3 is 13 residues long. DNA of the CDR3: TGCGCCAGCCGGAGGGACAGGGGCAACGAGCAGTACTTC. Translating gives CASRRDRGNEQYF.

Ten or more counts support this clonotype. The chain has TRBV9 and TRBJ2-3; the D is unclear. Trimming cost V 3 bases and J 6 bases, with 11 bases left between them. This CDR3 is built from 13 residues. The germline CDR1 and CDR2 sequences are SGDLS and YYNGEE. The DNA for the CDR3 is TGTGCCAGCAGCGGGAATCCGGCGGATACGCAGTATTTT. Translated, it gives CASSGNPADTQYF.

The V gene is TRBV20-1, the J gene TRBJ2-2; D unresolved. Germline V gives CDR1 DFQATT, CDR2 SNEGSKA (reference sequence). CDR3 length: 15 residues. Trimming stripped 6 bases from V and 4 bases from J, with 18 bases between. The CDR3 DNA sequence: TGCAGTGCCACGGACGTCCCGCATCCCACCGGGGAGCTGTTTTTT. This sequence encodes CSATDVPHPTGELFF.

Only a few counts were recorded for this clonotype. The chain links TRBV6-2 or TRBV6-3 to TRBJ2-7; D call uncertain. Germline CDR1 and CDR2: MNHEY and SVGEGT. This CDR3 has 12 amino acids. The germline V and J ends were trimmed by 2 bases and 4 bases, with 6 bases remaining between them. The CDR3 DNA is TGTGCCAGCAGTTACGGGGTTTACGAGCAGTACTTC. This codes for CASSYGVYEQYF.

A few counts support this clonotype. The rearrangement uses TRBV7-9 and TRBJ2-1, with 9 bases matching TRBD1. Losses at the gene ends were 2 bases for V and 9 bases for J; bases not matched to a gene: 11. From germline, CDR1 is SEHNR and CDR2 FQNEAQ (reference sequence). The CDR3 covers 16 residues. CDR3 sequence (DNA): TGTGCCAGCAGCTTATACGGGACAGGGACTTCGAGTGAGCAGTTCTTC. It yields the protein CASSLYGTGTSSEQFF.

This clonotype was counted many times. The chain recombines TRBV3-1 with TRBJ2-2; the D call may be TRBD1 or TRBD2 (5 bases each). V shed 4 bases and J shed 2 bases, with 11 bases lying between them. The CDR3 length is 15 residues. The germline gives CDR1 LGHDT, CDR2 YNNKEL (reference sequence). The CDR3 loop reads CASSLGETNTGELFF. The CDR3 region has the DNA TGTGCCAGCAGCCTGGGGGAGACAAACACCGGGGAGCTGTTTTTT.

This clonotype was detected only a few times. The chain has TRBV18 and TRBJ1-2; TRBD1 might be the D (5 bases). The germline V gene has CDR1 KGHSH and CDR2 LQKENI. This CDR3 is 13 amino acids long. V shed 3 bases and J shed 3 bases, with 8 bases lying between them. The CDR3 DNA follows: TGTGCCAGCTCACCGGGGGGGGACTATGGCTACACCTTC. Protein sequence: CASSPGGDYGYTF.

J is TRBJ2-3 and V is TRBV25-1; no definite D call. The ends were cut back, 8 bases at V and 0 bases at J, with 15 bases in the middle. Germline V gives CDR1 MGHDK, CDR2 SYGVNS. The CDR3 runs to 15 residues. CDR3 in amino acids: CASSDGLPSTDTQYF. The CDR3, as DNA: TGTGCCAGCTCAGACGGTCTACCTAGCACAGATACGCAGTATTTT.

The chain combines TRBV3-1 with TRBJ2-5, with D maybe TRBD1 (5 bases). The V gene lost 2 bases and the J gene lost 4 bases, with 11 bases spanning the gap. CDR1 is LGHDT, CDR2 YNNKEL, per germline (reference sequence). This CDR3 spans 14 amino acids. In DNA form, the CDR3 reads TGTGCCAGCAGCCAACGGGCAGGGCCAGAGACCCAGTACTTC. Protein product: CASSQRAGPETQYF.

The CDR3 spells CASSQDWTRTFYEQYF. CDR3 sequence (DNA): TGCGCCAGCAGCCAAGACTGGACCCGTACTTTCTACGAGCAGTACTTC. The chain joins TRBV4-3 to TRBJ2-7, with unresolved D. The germline V gene encodes CDR1 LGHNA and CDR2 YSLEER. The ends were cut back, 0 bases at V and 3 bases at J, with 15 bases in the middle. The CDR3 consists of 16 residues.

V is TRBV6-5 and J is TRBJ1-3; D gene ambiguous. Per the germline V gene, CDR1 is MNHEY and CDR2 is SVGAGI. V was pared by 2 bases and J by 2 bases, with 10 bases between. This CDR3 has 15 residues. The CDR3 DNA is TGTGCCAGCAGTTACGGAGGATCAGCTGGAAACACCATATATTTT. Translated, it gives CASSYGGSAGNTIYF.

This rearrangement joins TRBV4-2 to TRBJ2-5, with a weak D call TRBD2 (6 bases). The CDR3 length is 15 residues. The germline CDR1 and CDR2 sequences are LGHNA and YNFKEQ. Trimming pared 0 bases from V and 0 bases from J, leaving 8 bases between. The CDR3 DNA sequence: TGTGCCAGCAGCCAAGAAGCGGGCAACCAAGAGACCCAGTACTTC. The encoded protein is CASSQEAGNQETQYF.

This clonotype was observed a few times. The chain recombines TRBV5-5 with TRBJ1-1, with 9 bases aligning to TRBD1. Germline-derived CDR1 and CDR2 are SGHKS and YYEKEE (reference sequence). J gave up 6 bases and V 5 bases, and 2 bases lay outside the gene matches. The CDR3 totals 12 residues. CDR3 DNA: TGTGCCAGCAGTTGGACAGGGGCTGAAGCTTTCTTT. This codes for CASSWTGAEAFF.

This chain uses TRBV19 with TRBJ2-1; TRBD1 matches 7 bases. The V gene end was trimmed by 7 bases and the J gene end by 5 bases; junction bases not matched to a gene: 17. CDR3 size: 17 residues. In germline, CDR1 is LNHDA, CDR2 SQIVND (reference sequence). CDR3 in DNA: TGTGCCAGTACCTCGCTTGAACAGGGGCCCCCTAACAATGAGCAGTTCTTC. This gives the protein CASTSLEQGPPNNEQFF. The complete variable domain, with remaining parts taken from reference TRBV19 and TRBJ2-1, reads DGGITQSPKYLFRKEGQNVTLSCEQNLNHDAMYWYRQDPGQGLRLIYYSQIVNDFQKGDIAEGYSVSREKKESFPLTVTSAQKNPTAFYLCASTSLEQGPPNNEQFFGPGTRLTVL.